What follows describes a single T cell receptor (beta chain). Its antigen is undetermined. The data were taken from a study of shared clonotypes between healthy human individuals. Findings of the study overall: The study found lower generation probabilities in non-shared clonotypes than in those shared by all four donors. In several donors, around 4.5% of naive CD4 clonotypes appeared in common.

Assay used: immunoSEQ multiplex PCR; TCRdb lists only in-frame clones, some missing. The table has about 2.4 million clones, 93% seen once; the top ten hold 0.35% to 0.45%. V shed 10 bases and J 6 bases; nucleotides not matched to a gene: 7. This CDR3 contains 14 residues. Germline V gene lookup returns CDR1 MDHEN and CDR2 SYDVKM. Specimen: naive CD4+ T cells from PBMCs. Specified subset: CD45RA+ positively selected. The origin of this receptor is a man aged 18-30 years in good health. Some clones in this sample may be carry-over from other donors' samples. The chain uses TRBV28 and TRBJ2-3; TRBD2 matches at 13 bases. In nucleotides, the CDR3 is TGTGCCACCACACTAGCGGGAGGGCCGGATACGCAGTATTTT. This codes for CATTLAGGPDTQYF.